The 15 T cell receptor beta chains below all came from one sample that was sequenced in a study of post-analysis software for immune sequencing data. Study observations and caveats: Controls had lower frequencies than patients of 4 or 5 TRBV segments, which included TRBV5-6, TRBV5-1 and TRBV20-1.

These TCRs' antigens remain unknown. Libraries were made from TCR beta cDNA, and they carried unique molecular identifiers. MiXCR was run by TCRdb on the PCR reads, yielding one entry per CDR3 protein. The sample holds hundreds of thousands of distinct CDR3 sequences; 25% to 30% are singletons and the top ten take more than 0.55%. What was sequenced was blood. The receptor set was obtained from a girl aged 10-17 years with multiple sclerosis.

This clonotype was seen repeatedly, ten times or more. The rearrangement links TRBV20-1 to TRBJ2-7, with a possible D match to TRBD2 (5 bases). CDR1 and CDR2 (germline): DFQATT, SNEGSKA (reference sequence). Trimming left V 1 base short and J 3 bases short, with 13 bases between. The CDR3 consists of 14 residues. CDR3 protein: CSARASGTFYEQYF. The CDR3 DNA follows: TGCAGTGCTAGAGCGTCGGGAACCTTCTACGAGCAGTACTTC.

This sequence joins TRBV20-1 and TRBJ2-5; possibly TRBD2 for D (5 bases). The CDR3 contains 15 residues. Trimming took 6 bases from V and 1 from J, leaving 18 bases between them. Germline-derived CDR1 and CDR2 are DFQATT and SNEGSKA (reference sequence). CDR3 in DNA: TGCAGTGCCCATCGATCAGCGGCACTCCAAGAGACCCAGTACTTC. Translating it yields CSAHRSAALQETQYF.

This clonotype showed up just a few times. This chain uses TRBV6-6 with TRBJ2-2; 10 bases map to TRBD2. The CDR3 loop spans 15 amino acids. Per the germline V gene, CDR1 is MNHNY and CDR2 is SVGAGI (reference sequence). V was clipped by 6 bases and J by 3 bases; unmatched bases: 4. CDR3 DNA sequence: TGTGCCAGCAGGGAGCGGGGGGGCGACACCGGGGAGCTGTTTTTT. It specifies CASRERGGDTGELFF.

The chain has TRBV5-5 and TRBJ1-1; D is unresolved. This CDR3 spans 15 amino acids. CDR1 is SGHKS, CDR2 YYEKEE, per germline (reference sequence). Trimming pared 4 bases from V and 1 base from J, leaving 14 bases between. For the CDR3, the DNA is TGTGCCAGCAGCGTGTCACCGCGCGAGAACACTGAAGCTTTCTTT. Its protein product is CASSVSPRENTEAFF.

This clonotype was found a few times. V gene TRBV7-9 combines with J gene TRBJ1-6; D gene unclear. Looked up from germline, CDR1 is SEHNR and CDR2 is FQNEAQ (reference sequence). Trimming left V 5 bases short and J 6 bases short, with 11 bases between. The length of the CDR3 is 14 residues. For the CDR3, the DNA is TGTGCCAGCAGCCGCCCGGTTCCTAATTCACCCCTCCACTTT. Translating it yields CASSRPVPNSPLHF.

The CDR3 reads CSGGDRVNEQYF. CDR3 DNA: TGCAGCGGGGGGGACAGGGTAAATGAGCAGTACTTC. The chain employs TRBV29-1 and TRBJ2-5; 9 bases match TRBD1. Germline V gene data show CDR1 as SQVTM and CDR2 as ANQGSEA. CDR3 length equals 12 residues. J lost 11 bases, V lost 7 bases, and 11 bases had no gene match.

The table lists this clonotype with a few counts. This chain uses TRBV5-1 with TRBJ1-6; 9 bases match TRBD1. Germline-derived CDR1 and CDR2 are SGHRS and YFSETQ. Trimming removed 4 bases from V and 7 bases from J; junction bases left unmatched: 6. This CDR3 spans 15 amino acids. For the CDR3, the DNA is TGCGCCAGCAGCGCACAGGGGGCGAAGAATTCACCCCTCCACTTT. Translation: CASSAQGAKNSPLHF.

This clonotype occurred a few times. The chain uses TRBV29-1 and TRBJ2-7, with 8 bases that match TRBD2. The CDR3 loop spans 13 amino acids. Unmatched junction bases numbered 9, after V lost 5 bases and J lost 6 bases. Germline-derived CDR1 and CDR2 are SQVTM and ANQGSEA. CDR3: CSVTAGGLREQYF. The CDR3 DNA follows: TGCAGCGTTACGGCGGGAGGACTACGCGAGCAGTACTTC.

This chain links TRBV5-1 with TRBJ2-3, with TRBD2 matching over 7 bases. The V gene's germline CDR1 is SGHRS and CDR2 YFSETQ. The CDR3 covers 13 residues. The trim removed 1 base at V and 6 bases at J, leaving 2 bases unmatched. This CDR3 is CASSLLAVDTQYF. The CDR3 DNA sequence: TGCGCCAGCAGCTTGCTAGCGGTGGATACGCAGTATTTT.

The chain is built from TRBV3-1 and TRBJ2-7, with D unresolved. Trimming left V 0 bases short and J 5 bases short, with 2 bases between. This CDR3 comprises 11 residues. Germline V lookup: CDR1 LGHDT, CDR2 YNNKEL (reference sequence). CDR3 protein: CASSQEHEQYF. CDR3 bases: TGTGCCAGCAGCCAAGAGCACGAGCAGTACTTC.

This clonotype has more than one count but fewer than ten. The chain uses TRBV5-1 and TRBJ2-1, with a weak D call TRBD1 (7 bases). Germline values: CDR1 SGHRS, CDR2 YFSETQ. This CDR3 is built from 14 residues. V was clipped by 4 bases and J by 8 bases, with 16 bases between them. The CDR3 DNA reads TGCGCCAGCAGCAATGGAGGAGGGGGCGATGAGCAGTTCTTC. Translating gives CASSNGGGGDEQFF.

The gene calls are TRBV5-6 and TRBJ2-3, with a possible D match to TRBD1 (5 bases). The germline V gene has CDR1 SGHDT and CDR2 YYEEEE. The length of the CDR3 is 14 residues. The V gene lost 3 bases and the J gene lost 0 bases, with 8 bases spanning the gap. The CDR3 protein is CASSWRTSTDTQYF. The CDR3 region has the DNA TGTGCCAGCAGCTGGCGGACAAGCACAGATACGCAGTATTTT.

The chain is built from TRBV3-1 and TRBJ2-1; D gene uncertain. V dropped 5 bases and J dropped 3 bases, with 14 bases sitting between them. This CDR3 has 15 amino acids. In germline, CDR1 is LGHDT, CDR2 YNNKEL (reference sequence). The CDR3 DNA reads as TGTGCCAGCAGCGCCCGTATGTCGATCTACAATGAGCAGTTCTTC. Its protein is CASSARMSIYNEQFF.

This sequence joins TRBV20-1 and TRBJ1-5, with 10 bases that match TRBD1. Germline V lookup: CDR1 DFQATT, CDR2 SNEGSKA (reference sequence). The length of the CDR3 is 16 residues. With 0 bases clipped from V and 7 bases from J, the junction kept 9 bases outside the gene matches. The CDR3 DNA reads as TGCAGTGCTAGAGATGCCGGGACAGGGGTAGGGCAGCCCCAGCATTTT. Protein: CSARDAGTGVGQPQHF.

The rearrangement joins TRBV12-3 or TRBV12-4 to TRBJ1-1, with a tentative D call TRBD1 (5 bases). The length of the CDR3 is 15 residues. The V end was cut by 6 bases, the J end by 0 bases, with 14 bases between. For the CDR3, the DNA is TGTGCCAGCAGCCCCCCACAGGTCATGAACACTGAAGCTTTCTTT. This gives the protein CASSPPQVMNTEAFF.